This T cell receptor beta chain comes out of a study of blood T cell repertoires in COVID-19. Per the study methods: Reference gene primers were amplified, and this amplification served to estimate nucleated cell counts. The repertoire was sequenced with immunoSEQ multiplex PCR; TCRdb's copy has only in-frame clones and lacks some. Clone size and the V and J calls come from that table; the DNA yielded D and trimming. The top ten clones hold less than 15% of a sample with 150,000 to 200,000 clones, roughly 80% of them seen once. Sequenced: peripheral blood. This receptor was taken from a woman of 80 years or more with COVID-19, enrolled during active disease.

In nucleotides, the CDR3 is TGTGCCAGCAGTGATGGGCGGGCGGTTGGCACAGATACGCAGTATTTT. As protein: CASSDGRAVGTDTQYF. The chain recombines TRBV2 with TRBJ2-3; a possible D gene is TRBD2 (5 bases). This CDR3 is built from 16 residues. V dropped 3 bases and J dropped 1 base, with 14 bases sitting between them. Per the germline V gene, CDR1 is SNHLY and CDR2 is FYNNEI.